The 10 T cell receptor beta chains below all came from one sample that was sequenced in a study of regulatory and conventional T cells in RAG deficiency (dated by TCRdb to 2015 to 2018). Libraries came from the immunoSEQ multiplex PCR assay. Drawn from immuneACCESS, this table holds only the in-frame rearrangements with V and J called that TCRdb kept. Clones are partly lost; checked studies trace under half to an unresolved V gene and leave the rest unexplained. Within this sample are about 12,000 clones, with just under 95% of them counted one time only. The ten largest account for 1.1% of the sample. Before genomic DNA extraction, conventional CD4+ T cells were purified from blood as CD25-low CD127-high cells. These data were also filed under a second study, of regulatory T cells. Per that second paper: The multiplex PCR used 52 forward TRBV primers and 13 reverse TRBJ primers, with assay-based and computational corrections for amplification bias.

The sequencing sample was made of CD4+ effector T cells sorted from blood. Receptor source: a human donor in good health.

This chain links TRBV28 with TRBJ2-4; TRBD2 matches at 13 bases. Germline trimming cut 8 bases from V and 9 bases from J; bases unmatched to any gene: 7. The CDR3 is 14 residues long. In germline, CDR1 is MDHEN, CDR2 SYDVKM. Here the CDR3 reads CASRSGLAGPIQYF. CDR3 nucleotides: TGTGCCAGCCGATCGGGACTAGCGGGACCCATTCAGTACTTC.

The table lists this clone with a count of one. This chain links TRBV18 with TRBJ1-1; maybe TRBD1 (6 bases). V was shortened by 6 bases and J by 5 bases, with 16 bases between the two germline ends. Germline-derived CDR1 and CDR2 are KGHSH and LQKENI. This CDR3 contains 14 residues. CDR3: CASSLTGGRTEAFF. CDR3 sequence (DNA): TGTGCCAGCTCTCTGACAGGTGGAAGAACTGAAGCTTTCTTT.

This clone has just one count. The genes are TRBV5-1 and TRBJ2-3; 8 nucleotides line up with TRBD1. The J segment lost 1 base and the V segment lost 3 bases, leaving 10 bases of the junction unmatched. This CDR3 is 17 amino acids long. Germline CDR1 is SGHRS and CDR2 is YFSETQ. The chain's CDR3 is CASSWRTGRKGTDTQYF. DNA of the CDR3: TGCGCCAGCAGCTGGCGGACAGGGAGAAAGGGCACAGATACGCAGTATTTT. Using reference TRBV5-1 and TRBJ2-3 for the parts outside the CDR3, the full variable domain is KAGVTQTPRYLIKTRGQQVTLSCSPISGHRSVSWYQQTPGQGLQFLFEYFSETQRNKGNFPGRFSGRQFSNSRSEMNVSTLELGDSALYLCASSWRTGRKGTDTQYFGPGTRLTVL.

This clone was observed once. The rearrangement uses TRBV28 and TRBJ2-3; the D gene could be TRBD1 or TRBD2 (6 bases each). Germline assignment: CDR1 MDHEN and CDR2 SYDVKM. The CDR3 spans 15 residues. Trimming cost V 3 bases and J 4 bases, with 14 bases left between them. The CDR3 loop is CASSFRGAGPDTQYF. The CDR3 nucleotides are TGTGCCAGCAGTTTTAGGGGGGCCGGCCCAGATACGCAGTATTTT.

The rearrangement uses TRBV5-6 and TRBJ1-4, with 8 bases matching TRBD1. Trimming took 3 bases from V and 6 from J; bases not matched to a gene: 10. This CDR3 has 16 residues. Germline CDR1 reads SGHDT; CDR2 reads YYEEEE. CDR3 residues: CASSSLYATGDEKLFF. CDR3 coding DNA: TGTGCCAGCAGCTCCCTTTACGCGACAGGGGATGAAAAACTGTTTTTT.

CDR3 amino acids: CAWSKIQNTGELFF. The CDR3 nucleotides read TGTGCCTGGAGTAAGATCCAGAACACCGGGGAGCTGTTTTTT. This sequence joins TRBV30 and TRBJ2-2; D remains unclear. The V gene lost 2 bases and the J gene lost 1 base, with 8 bases spanning the gap. The CDR3 is 14 residues long. The germline V gene has CDR1 GTSNPN and CDR2 SVGIG (reference sequence).

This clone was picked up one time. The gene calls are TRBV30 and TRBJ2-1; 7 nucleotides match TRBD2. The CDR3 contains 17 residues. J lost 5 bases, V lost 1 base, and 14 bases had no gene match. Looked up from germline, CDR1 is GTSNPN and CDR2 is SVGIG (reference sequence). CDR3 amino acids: CAWSDLVLSGGDNEQFF. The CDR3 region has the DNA TGTGCCTGGAGTGATCTCGTGTTATCGGGAGGAGACAATGAGCAGTTCTTC.

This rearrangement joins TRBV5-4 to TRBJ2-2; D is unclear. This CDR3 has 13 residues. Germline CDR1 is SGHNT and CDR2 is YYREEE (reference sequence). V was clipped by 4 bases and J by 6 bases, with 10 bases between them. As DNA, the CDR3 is TGTGCCAGCAGCCCACGAGTGTCCGGGGAGCTGTTTTTT. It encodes CASSPRVSGELFF.

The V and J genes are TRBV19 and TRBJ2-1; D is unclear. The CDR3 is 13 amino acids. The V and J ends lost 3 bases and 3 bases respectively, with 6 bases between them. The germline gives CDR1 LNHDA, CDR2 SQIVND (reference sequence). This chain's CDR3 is CASSIGVYNEQFF. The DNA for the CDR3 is TGTGCCAGTAGTATTGGGGTCTACAATGAGCAGTTCTTC.

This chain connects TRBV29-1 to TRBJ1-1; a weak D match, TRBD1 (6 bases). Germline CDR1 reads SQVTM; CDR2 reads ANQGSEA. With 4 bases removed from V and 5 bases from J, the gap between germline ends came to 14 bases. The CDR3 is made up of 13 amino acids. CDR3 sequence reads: CSVVPGARTEAFF. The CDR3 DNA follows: TGCAGCGTTGTTCCGGGGGCGCGAACTGAAGCTTTCTTT.